Listed here is a single T cell receptor (beta chain). In this sample, this clonotype turned up many times. What this receptor recognizes is not known. Base quality data are lacking; no much larger clone is found one base away. CDR1 and CDR2 are drawn from the germline V gene: SNHLY, FYNNEI. The CDR3 numbers 12 residues from cysteine through phenylalanine. This entry keeps only the CDR3 DNA: 36 bases, framed from base 1. The junction shows trimming of 8 bases on V and 2 bases on J, plus 10 bases between the germline ends. The TCR beta CDR3 regions were amplified from the RNA transcripts. The TCR CDR3 was subjected to a first round of RT-PCR using the HTBI primer set and the Qiagen OneStep RT-PCR kit. Libraries were constructed in a second round of multiplex PCR, after which size selection and purification were carried out. Paired-end sequencing of the libraries was performed with 100 bp reads on an Illumina HiSeq2000. Concerning the study's data processing: SOAPnuke was used to process the raw data, removing reads that contained adapters or uncalled bases, had a mean Phred below 15, or lacked an exact match to the constant primer or identifier. COPE v1.2.5 was used to merge high-quality paired reads, and clonotypes were defined as unique nucleotide sequences. MiTCR v1.1 was used to align clonotypes to the IMGT TRBV, TRBD and TRBJ reference segments. Only V-J combinations with frequency above 0.0001, covering 99.2% of repertoires, were analysed. The TCS score was defined as F50 (clonal expansion) divided by E x V (chaos), with BLOSUM62-based TCRdist calculated between CDR3 peptides within each V-J. Welch's t-statistics and random forest reduced 514 V-J features to under 15, which were used in a naive Bayes classifier (R e1071). Clones were called with MiXCR by TCRdb after fastp trimmed the public reads at Q25, and only in-frame beta chains were retained. Under each unique CDR3 protein, matching rows form one entry showing the most common genes and DNA. The V and J calls, along with clone size, are taken from TCRdb and not from the paper's own processing. The table for this sample lists 490,000 or so distinct CDR3 sequences; about 20% of them were counted only once. The biggest ten clones account for about half of the sample.

The data belong to a study of T cells in Graves' hyperthyroidism and ophthalmopathy (dated by TCRdb to between 2019 and 2020). Turning to the overall study: Peripheral blood was sampled at the time of initial diagnosis, prior to any treatment. An independent validation cohort of fewer than 20 hyperthyroidism patients and 17 patients who later progressed to ophthalmopathy tested prospective prediction of ophthalmopathy. The 75 to 100 discovery patients were randomly split 7:3 into training and test sets. The study also compared thyroid tissue and blood T-cell repertoires from a handful of Graves' hyperthyroidism patients. The paper describes TCR Vbeta CDR3 sequencing of 140 or so peripheral blood samples, made up of 40 to 45 ophthalmopathy patients, 70 to 75 hyperthyroidism patients and around 17 progressor patients. To identify TCR V-J signatures that set the groups apart, the researchers used a discovery cohort of 100 patients, made up of 40 to 45 with Graves' ophthalmopathy and 55 to 65 with stable Graves' hyperthyroidism. Once sampling was done, hyperthyroidism patients were given methimazole at a starting dose of 30 mg daily, whereas ophthalmopathy patients were given high-dose intravenous methylprednisolone. The study at large found these results: Sample size was not statistically predetermined, and blinding of investigators to group allocation was not performed. In validation, the model predicted progression to ophthalmopathy with 65% to 71% sensitivity and about 73% specificity, a median of 6.5 months before onset. Most expanded thyroid clonotypes (frequency above 0.001) were also detected in blood, a finding suggesting that blood repertoires may reflect thyroid immune responses. Ophthalmopathy was separated from stable hyperthyroidism by a 13 V-J signature model, with roughly 88% sensitivity and about 84% specificity obtained in cross-validation and 80%/75% obtained in testing.

In the ophthalmopathy patients, disease was moderately to severely active, with a Clinical Activity Score of 3 or more, a NOSPECS grade of 4 or more, and a duration of less than 3 months. Patients with uncontrolled infections, other autoimmune diseases, pregnancy or lactation were excluded. Diagnoses were established on the basis of clinical symptoms, serum thyroxine and TRAb, thyroid ultrasound, and orbital computed tomography. PBMCs were isolated from 8 to 10 ml of fresh peripheral blood by Ficoll-Paque density gradient centrifugation. Total RNA was extracted with Trizol reagent, and quality was checked on an Agilent 2100 Bioanalyzer.

Sequenced: blood. This clonotype was obtained from a man aged 35-49 years with Graves' ophthalmopathy. This receptor chain uses TRBV2 and TRBJ2-7; matching of 5 bases hints at TRBD1 as the D gene. In nucleotides, the sequence is TGTGCCAGCGGGGCGGTAACCTACGAGCAGTACTTC. Its protein is CASGAVTYEQYF.